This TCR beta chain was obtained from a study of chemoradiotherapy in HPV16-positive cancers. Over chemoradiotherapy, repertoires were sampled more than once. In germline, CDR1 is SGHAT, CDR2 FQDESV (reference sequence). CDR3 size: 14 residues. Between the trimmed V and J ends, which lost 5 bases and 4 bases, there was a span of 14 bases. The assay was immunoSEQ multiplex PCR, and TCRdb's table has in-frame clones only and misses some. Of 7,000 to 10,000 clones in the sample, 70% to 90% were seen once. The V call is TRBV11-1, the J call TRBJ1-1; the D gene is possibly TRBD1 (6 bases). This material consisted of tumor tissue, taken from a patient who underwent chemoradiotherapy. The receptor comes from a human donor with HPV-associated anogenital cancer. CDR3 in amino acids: CASSQYGGGTEAFF. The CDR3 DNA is TGTGCCAGCAGCCAGTACGGAGGGGGCACTGAAGCTTTCTTT. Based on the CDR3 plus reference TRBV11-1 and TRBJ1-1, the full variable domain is EAEVAQSPRYKITEKSQAVAFWCDPISGHATLYWYRQILGQGPELLVQFQDESVVDDSQLPKDRFSAERLKGVDSTLKIQPAELGDSAMYLCASSQYGGGTEAFFGQGTRLTVV.